One sample yielded the 24 T cell receptor beta chains listed below, sequenced in a study of graft-versus-host responses after intestinal transplantation. Processing was applied to graft tissue in order to liberate intraepithelial and lamina propria lymphocytes. The repertoire was sequenced with immunoSEQ multiplex PCR; TCRdb's copy has only in-frame clones and lacks some. The profile covers 9,000 to 10,000 clones, with 65% to 90% appearing a single time and about 5.2% taken by the ten largest. The sample consisted of ileum tissue, taken 729 days after intestinal transplantation. The receptors come from a human patient who received an intestinal transplant, so some T cells may come from the graft donor.

The chain combines TRBV7-3 with TRBJ2-3, with D possibly called TRBD1 or TRBD2 (5 bases each). The germline V and J ends were trimmed by 4 bases and 5 bases, with 13 bases remaining between them. The CDR3 loop spans 14 amino acids. Germline V CDR1 and CDR2: SGHTA, FQGTGA. The CDR3 loop is CASSSGTLGDTQYF. The CDR3 coding sequence is TGTGCCAGCAGCTCCGGGACCCTCGGAGATACGCAGTATTTT.

The chain employs TRBV27 and TRBJ2-3, with unresolved D. The CDR3 covers 16 residues. Per germline, CDR1 MNHEY and CDR2 SMNVEV (reference sequence). The V end was cut by 3 bases, the J end by 3 bases, with 16 bases between. Written as DNA, the CDR3 is TGTGCCAGCAGTTTTCGGGCTACCCTGAGGACAGATACGCAGTATTTT. It is translated as CASSFRATLRTDTQYF.

The chain uses TRBV2 and TRBJ1-4; D remains ambiguous. Deletions cut 0 bases from V and 7 bases from J, with 9 bases between. Germline V gene data show CDR1 as SNHLY and CDR2 as FYNNEI. CDR3 length: 14 residues. DNA for the CDR3: TGTGCCAGCAGTGAAGCGTGGAGTGGTGAAAAACTGTTTTTT. It yields the protein CASSEAWSGEKLFF.

A few counts support this clone. J is TRBJ1-1 and V is TRBV19; no reliable D call. This CDR3 is built from 14 residues. The V gene's germline CDR1 is LNHDA and CDR2 SQIVND (reference sequence). V was trimmed by 4 bases and J by 2 bases, leaving 11 bases between them. For the CDR3, the DNA is TGTGCCAGTAGTACCGACACCATTAACACTGAAGCTTTCTTT. Amino acids: CASSTDTINTEAFF.

The chain is built from TRBV19 and TRBJ1-5; D uncertain. Germline V gives CDR1 LNHDA, CDR2 SQIVND (reference sequence). The V gene lost 7 bases and the J gene lost 11 bases, with 18 bases spanning the gap. This CDR3 is built from 13 residues. CDR3 DNA: TGTGCCAGTAACCCGACCAACCTCGGGGCCCAGCATTTT. This codes for CASNPTNLGAQHF.

The chain couples TRBV6-7 to TRBJ1-5; the match to TRBD1 covers 8 bases. TRBV6-7 is classed as an ORF, of uncertain function. Losses at the gene ends were 5 bases for V and 4 bases for J; bases not matched to a gene: 4. The CDR3 covers 14 residues. The CDR3 nucleotides read TGTGCCAGCAGTCGGGACAGGAGTAATCAGCCCCAGCATTTT. It codes for CASSRDRSNQPQHF.

The chain joins TRBV28 to TRBJ2-3; 12 bases match TRBD2. The germline CDR1 and CDR2 sequences are MDHEN and SYDVKM. V lost 4 bases to trimming and J lost 4 bases; unmatched junction nucleotides: 18. The CDR3 has 20 amino acids. The DNA for the CDR3 is TGTGCCAGCAGTTCCGGGACTAGCGGGTTAACCCGGGAGGCGCCAGATACGCAGTATTTT. Translated: CASSSGTSGLTREAPDTQYF.

This clone was observed once. V is TRBV5-1 and J is TRBJ2-3; 11 bases fit TRBD2. Trimming at V came to 5 bases and at J to 1 base, leaving 6 bases not matched to a gene. Per the germline V gene, CDR1 is SGHRS and CDR2 is YFSETQ. This CDR3 is 16 amino acids long. The CDR3 DNA is TGCGCCAGCAGTCCGGTAGCGGGGGGGCGCACAGATACGCAGTATTTT. Its protein is CASSPVAGGRTDTQYF.

The chain links TRBV6-6 to TRBJ2-7; the match to TRBD2 covers 9 bases. Germline CDR1 and CDR2: MNHNY and SVGAGI (reference sequence). V was clipped by 2 bases and J by 6 bases; unmatched bases: 8. The CDR3 runs 15 residues. CDR3 DNA sequence: TGTGCCAGCAGTTACACTCGGACTAGCGTGATCGAGCAGTACTTC. It specifies CASSYTRTSVIEQYF.

V gene TRBV25-1 combines with J gene TRBJ2-2, with 8 bases identical to TRBD2. The CDR3 is 16 residues long. Trimming took 1 base from V and 4 from J; bases not matched to a gene: 5. Germline CDR1 MGHDK, CDR2 SYGVNS. The CDR3 spells CASSELGGRRTGELFF. The CDR3 DNA sequence: TGTGCCAGCAGTGAATTGGGCGGGAGGCGCACCGGGGAGCTGTTTTTT. The full variable domain, with the rest looked up from reference TRBV25-1 and TRBJ2-2, is EADIYQTPRYLVIGTGKKITLECSQTMGHDKMYWYQQDPGMELHLIHYSYGVNSTEKGDLSSESTVSRIRTEHFPLTLESARPSHTSQYLCASSELGGRRTGELFFGEGSRLTVL.

CDR3 DNA sequence: TGTGAGACCAGAGGGGCCGGGACTGAAGCTTTCTTT. Translated, it gives CETRGAGTEAFF. The J gene is TRBJ1-1, the V gene TRBV19; D may be TRBD1 (5 bases). Per the germline V gene, CDR1 is LNHDA and CDR2 is SQIVND (reference sequence). The CDR3 runs to 12 residues.

The rearrangement links TRBV6-5 to TRBJ1-4; TRBD1 agrees at 7 bases. The CDR3 covers 14 residues. The germline CDR1 and CDR2 sequences are MNHEY and SVGAGI. Germline trimming cut 6 bases from V and 13 bases from J; bases unmatched to any gene: 14. The CDR3 DNA is TGTGCCAGCAGCCCCGCGACTAATCAGGGGGGACTGTTTTTT. Translated: CASSPATNQGGLFF.

The sample holds a few counts of this clone. This sequence joins TRBV29-1 and TRBJ2-5; 8 nucleotides agree with TRBD1. Germline CDR1 reads SQVTM; CDR2 reads ANQGSEA. CDR3 length: 15 residues. With V trimmed by 3 bases and J by 4 bases, 10 bases remained unmatched. The CDR3 DNA reads as TGCAGCGTTGAGATCACCAGGGGGCGAGGAGAGACCCAGTACTTC. It encodes CSVEITRGRGETQYF.

V is TRBV6-5 and J is TRBJ2-5, with D possibly being TRBD1 (5 bases). The CDR3 contains 14 residues. Trimming removed 7 bases from V and 3 bases from J, with 15 bases in between. Per germline, CDR1 MNHEY and CDR2 SVGAGI. CDR3 nucleotide sequence: TGTGCCAGCACTAACGGCATAGGGGAAGAGACCCAGTACTTC. Translating gives CASTNGIGEETQYF.

Comments on this clone: At one boundary the junction diverges from the germline segment, which might be a read error. V usage is TRBV7-6 and J usage is TRBJ2-1; D not resolved. The CDR3 totals 13 residues. Germline V CDR1 and CDR2: SGHVS, FNYEAQ. CDR3 protein: CASSLVMGIISLF. CDR3 nucleotides: TGTGCCAGCAGCTTAGTTATGGGGATTATTAGCCTCTTC.

The gene calls are TRBV5-4 and TRBJ2-7; 10 bases align to TRBD2. CDR1 is SGHNT, CDR2 YYREEE, per germline (reference sequence). There are 15 residues in the CDR3. The J segment lost 7 bases and the V segment lost 3 bases, leaving 10 bases of the junction unmatched. CDR3 sequence: CASSSGGLAEYEQYF. Written as DNA, the CDR3 is TGTGCCAGCAGCTCAGGAGGACTAGCGGAGTATGAGCAGTACTTC.

The CDR3 is CASSGQLGQPQHF. The CDR3 nucleotides are TGTGCCAGCAGTGGACAGTTGGGTCAGCCCCAGCATTTT. V is TRBV2 and J is TRBJ1-5; D is perhaps TRBD1 (5 bases). In germline, CDR1 is SNHLY, CDR2 FYNNEI. Trimming removed 4 bases from V and 6 bases from J, with 10 bases in between. The CDR3 is made up of 13 amino acids.

This clone was counted only a few times. The gene calls are TRBV6-5 and TRBJ1-2; no reliable D call. Trimming stripped 0 bases from V and 3 bases from J, with 5 bases between. CDR3 length: 13 amino acids. The germline V gene has CDR1 MNHEY and CDR2 SVGAGI. CDR3: CASSYSRDYGYTF. CDR3 coding DNA: TGTGCCAGCAGTTACTCGAGGGACTATGGCTACACCTTC.

V is TRBV6-5 and J is TRBJ1-2; D is undetermined. Germline loops: CDR1 MNHEY, CDR2 SVGAGI. This CDR3 contains 13 residues. V was clipped by 8 bases and J by 1 base, with 11 bases between them. CDR3 DNA sequence: TGTGCCAGCCGCGAACAAGATAACTATGGCTACACCTTC. Translated: CASREQDNYGYTF.

The chain carries TRBV7-9 and TRBJ1-1; TRBD1 agrees at 11 bases. Germline V gene data show CDR1 as SEHNR and CDR2 as FQNEAQ (reference sequence). V gave up 3 bases and J gave up 5 bases; unmatched junction bases: 5. This CDR3 has 15 amino acids. The CDR3 region has the DNA TGTGCCAGCAGCTTTGGACAGGGGGCGCGAACTGAAGCTTTCTTT. Its protein product is CASSFGQGARTEAFF.

Here the CDR3 DNA reads TGTGCATCCTCCGGGACGGAACGATACAATGAGCAGTTCTTC. This sequence encodes CASSGTERYNEQFF. This chain joins TRBV30 and TRBJ2-1; possibly TRBD1 or TRBD2 for D (5 bases each). The CDR3 length is 14 residues. CDR1 is GTSNPN and CDR2 is SVGIG in the germline V gene (reference sequence). Full variable domain (rest looked up from reference TRBV30 and TRBJ2-1): SQTIHQWPATLVQPVGSPLSLECTVEGTSNPNLYWYRQAAGRGLQLLFYSVGIGQISSEVPQNLSASRPQDRQFILSSKKLLLSDSGFYLCASSGTERYNEQFFGPGTRLTVL.

The rearrangement links TRBV4-1 to TRBJ2-5, with 11 bases aligning to TRBD2. Germline CDR1 and CDR2: MGHRA and YSYEKL. This CDR3 spans 15 amino acids. V was clipped by 2 bases and J by 7 bases; unmatched bases: 6. CDR3 protein: CASSQWWLAGGTQYF. Written as DNA, the CDR3 is TGCGCCAGCAGCCAATGGTGGCTAGCGGGAGGGACCCAGTACTTC.

V usage is TRBV5-4 and J usage is TRBJ2-3, with 7 bases aligning to TRBD2. The CDR3 consists of 12 residues. CDR1 is SGHNT, CDR2 YYREEE, per germline (reference sequence). Unmatched junction bases numbered 2, after V lost 6 bases and J lost 4 bases. CDR3 in amino acids: CASMGGPDTQYF. CDR3 bases: TGTGCCAGCATGGGAGGGCCAGATACGCAGTATTTT.

The rearrangement joins TRBV30 to TRBJ1-2, with D uncertain. V was clipped by 0 bases and J by 4 bases, with 3 bases between them. Germline CDR1 reads GTSNPN; CDR2 reads SVGIG (reference sequence). The CDR3 loop spans 11 amino acids. CDR3 amino acids: CAWSVPYGYTF. CDR3 DNA: TGTGCCTGGAGTGTACCCTATGGCTACACCTTC.